The T cell receptor (beta chain) under discussion was sequenced for a study of HIV-infected patients and healthy controls. In its sample, this clonotype was seen many times. The germline V and J ends were trimmed by 2 bases and 6 bases, with 17 bases remaining between them. The CDR3 spans 15 residues. CDR1 SGHVS and CDR2 FNYEAQ come from the germline V gene. TCRdb re-derived calls from the 5' RACE reads in MiXCR, one entry per CDR3 protein. The table includes 15,000 to 20,000 distinct CDR3 sequences, approximately 16% detected once. The chain links TRBV7-6 to TRBJ2-7, with a tentative D call TRBD2 (6 bases). This TCR came from a human donor in good health. The specimen sequenced was CD8+ T cells from blood. Here the CDR3 reads CASSLQGSGRGEQYF. CDR3 DNA: TGTGCCAGCAGCTTACAGGGTAGCGGAAGGGGCGAGCAGTACTTC.